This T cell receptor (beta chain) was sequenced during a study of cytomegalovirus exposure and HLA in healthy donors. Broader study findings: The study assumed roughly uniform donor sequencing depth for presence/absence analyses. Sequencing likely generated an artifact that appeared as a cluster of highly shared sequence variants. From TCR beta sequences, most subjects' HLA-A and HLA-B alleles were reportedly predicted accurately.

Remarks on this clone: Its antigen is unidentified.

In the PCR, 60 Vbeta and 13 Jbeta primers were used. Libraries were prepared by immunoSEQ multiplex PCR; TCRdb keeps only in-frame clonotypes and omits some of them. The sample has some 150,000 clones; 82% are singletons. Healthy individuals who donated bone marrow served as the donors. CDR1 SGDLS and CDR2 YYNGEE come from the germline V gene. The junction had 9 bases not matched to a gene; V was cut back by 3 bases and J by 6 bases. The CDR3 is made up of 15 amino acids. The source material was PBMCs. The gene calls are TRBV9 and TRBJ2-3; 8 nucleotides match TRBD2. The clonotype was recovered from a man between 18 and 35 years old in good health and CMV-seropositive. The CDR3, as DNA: TGTGCCAGCAGCGAGGGCTCGCCGGGGGGGGATACGCAGTATTTT. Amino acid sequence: CASSEGSPGGDTQYF.